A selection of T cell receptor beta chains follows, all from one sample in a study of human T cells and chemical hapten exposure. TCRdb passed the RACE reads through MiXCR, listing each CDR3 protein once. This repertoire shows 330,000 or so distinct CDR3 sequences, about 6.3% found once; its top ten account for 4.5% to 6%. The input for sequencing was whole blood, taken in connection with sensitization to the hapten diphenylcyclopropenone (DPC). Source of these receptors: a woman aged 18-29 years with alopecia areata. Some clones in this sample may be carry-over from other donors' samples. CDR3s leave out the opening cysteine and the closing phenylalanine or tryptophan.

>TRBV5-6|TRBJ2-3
ASSFSGGVADTQY
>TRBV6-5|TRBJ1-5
ASSYTRGQPQH
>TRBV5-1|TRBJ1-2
ASSQTGTGNYGYT
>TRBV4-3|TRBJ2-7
ASSQERGLEQY
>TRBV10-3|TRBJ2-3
AISDGQGETDTQY
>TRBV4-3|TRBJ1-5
ASSQEAGSNQPQH
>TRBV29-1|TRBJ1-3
SAWTGGSGNTIY
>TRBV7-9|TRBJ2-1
ASSLSAGLVNEQF
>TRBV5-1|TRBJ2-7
ASSSGTPWAQY
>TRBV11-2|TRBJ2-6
ASSFKAGEVSGANVLT
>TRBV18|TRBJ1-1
ASSPPYSEAF
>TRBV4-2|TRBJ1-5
ASSQETEPNQPQH
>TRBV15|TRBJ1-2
ATSRDQQTDYGYT
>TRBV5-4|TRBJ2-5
ASSSTLGPRSQETQY
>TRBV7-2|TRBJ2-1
ASSLAGGPTNEQF
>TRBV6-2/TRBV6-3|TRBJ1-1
ASSPEGSTEAF
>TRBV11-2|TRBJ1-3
ASSPIKEAGNTIY
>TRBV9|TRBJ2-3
ASSVGTGPTDTQY
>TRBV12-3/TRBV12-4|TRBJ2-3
ASSLTFGSTDTQY
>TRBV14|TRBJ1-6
ASSLVGVASPLH
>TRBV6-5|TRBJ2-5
ASNKGLAETQY
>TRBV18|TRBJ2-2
ASSQDRPNTGELF
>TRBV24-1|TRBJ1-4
ATSDGPTGNEKLF
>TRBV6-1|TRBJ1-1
ASSPHRGQGGKNTEAF
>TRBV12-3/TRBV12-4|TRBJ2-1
ASSPGFAGVYNEQF
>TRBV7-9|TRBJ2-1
ASSIDRAGDNEQF
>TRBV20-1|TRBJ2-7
SARQGVWNYEQY
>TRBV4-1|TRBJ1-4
ASSHPSYNDEKLF
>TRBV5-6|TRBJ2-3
ASSLALSTDTQY
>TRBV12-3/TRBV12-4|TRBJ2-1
ASSSTVDEQF
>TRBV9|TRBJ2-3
ASTGSHRGDTQY
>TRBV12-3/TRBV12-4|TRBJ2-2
ASSRDTPSGGELF
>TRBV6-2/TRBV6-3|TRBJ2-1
ASSYYGLAGFNEQF
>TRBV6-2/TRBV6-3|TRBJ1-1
ASSYRIYSKDIWGHTEAF
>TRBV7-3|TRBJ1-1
ASSLSGSGKNEAF
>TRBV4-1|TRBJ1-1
ASSQDRALYTEAF
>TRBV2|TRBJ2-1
ASSTRELGNEQF
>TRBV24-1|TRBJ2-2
ATQGPHNTGELF
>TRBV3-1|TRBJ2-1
ASSQGGEYNEQF
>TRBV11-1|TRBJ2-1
ASSSGRGTSYSEQF
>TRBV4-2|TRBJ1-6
ASSHIPLDSYNSPLH
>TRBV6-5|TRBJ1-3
ASSPGRNSGNTIY
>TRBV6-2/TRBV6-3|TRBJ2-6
ASEVTGTGANVLT
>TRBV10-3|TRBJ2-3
AISTSGGAASTDTQY
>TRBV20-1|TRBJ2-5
SAREQGRRQETQY
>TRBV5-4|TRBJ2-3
ASSLGLVTDTQY
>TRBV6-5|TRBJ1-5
ASSRPSYSNQPQH
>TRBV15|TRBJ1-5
ATSLPSNQPQH
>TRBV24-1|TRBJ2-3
ATSAPNRGRTDTQY
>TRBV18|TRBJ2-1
ASSPPGTEHSYNEQF